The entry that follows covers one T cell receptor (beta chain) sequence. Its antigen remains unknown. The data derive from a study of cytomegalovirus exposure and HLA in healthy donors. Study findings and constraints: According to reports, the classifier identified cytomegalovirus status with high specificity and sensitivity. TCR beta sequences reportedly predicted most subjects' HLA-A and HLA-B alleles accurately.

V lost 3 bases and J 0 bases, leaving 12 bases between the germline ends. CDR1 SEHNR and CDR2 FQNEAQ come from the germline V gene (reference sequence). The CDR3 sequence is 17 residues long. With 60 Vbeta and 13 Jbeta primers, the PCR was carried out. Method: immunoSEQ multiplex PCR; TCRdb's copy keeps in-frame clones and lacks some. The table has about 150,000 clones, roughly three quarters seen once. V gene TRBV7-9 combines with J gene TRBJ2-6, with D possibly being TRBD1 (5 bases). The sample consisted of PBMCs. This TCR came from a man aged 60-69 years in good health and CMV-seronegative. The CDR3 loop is CASSFTDSPSGANVLTF. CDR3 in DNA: TGTGCCAGCAGCTTTACTGACAGCCCCTCTGGGGCCAACGTCCTGACTTTC.